This T cell receptor (beta chain) was recorded in a study of regulatory T cells in long-lasting Graves disease. Arm-PCR of CDR3 regions and iRepertoire HTBI primers were the basis on which TCR beta libraries were built. TCRdb redid the calling of the multiplex PCR reads with MiXCR, one entry per CDR3 protein. The table has roughly 300,000 distinct CDR3 sequences, roughly 21% seen once. Germline V lookup: CDR1 MNHNS, CDR2 SASEGT. This CDR3 comprises 13 residues. V lost 8 bases to trimming and J lost 1 base, with 12 bases between them. Sample time point: persistent/refractory GD, antithyroid drugs over 5 years with positive TRAb. PBMC RNA was the source of the TCR library. Study observations and caveats: Persistent Graves' disease cases displayed lower TCR diversity than newly diagnosed ones. Thyroid tissue was not sampled; only peripheral blood was.

This clonotype was counted once. The antigen is undetermined. The sample in question was peripheral blood mononuclear cells (PBMCs), obtained when the disease was refractory, from a patient treated with antithyroid drugs. The sequence came from a female donor with Graves disease. The V gene is TRBV6-1, the J gene TRBJ2-7; a possible D gene is TRBD1 (6 bases). CDR3 sequence: CASLGGRSYEQYF. CDR3 DNA sequence: TGTGCCAGCCTTGGGGGCCGTTCCTACGAGCAGTACTTC.